This T cell receptor beta chain came from a study of blood T cell repertoires in COVID-19. Study background: From T cells, B-cell-depleted T cells, or PBMCs came the material, which was cDNA or gDNA.

The method was immunoSEQ multiplex PCR; TCRdb's version includes in-frame clones alone and lacks a portion of them. This sample has roughly 120,000 clones, with approximately 74% found just once. The source of this sequence is a man aged 80 or over with COVID-19, enrolled during active disease. The sample taken for sequencing was peripheral blood.

CDR3 sequence (DNA): TGTGCCAGCAGAAGGCTAGCGGGAGGCCAAGAGACCCAGTACTTC. Translating gives CASRRLAGGQETQYF. This chain connects TRBV6-5 to TRBJ2-5, with 11 bases fitting TRBD2. The germline V gene has CDR1 MNHEY and CDR2 SVGAGI. V trimming: 6 bases; J trimming: 1 base; junction bases outside the gene matches: 4. This CDR3 contains 15 residues.